The 26 T cell receptor beta chains listed next were all sequenced from one sample in a study of blood T cells in healthy people across ages (dated by TCRdb to the mid-2010s). The library relied on 5' RACE. TCRdb shows the sequencer as Illumina HiSeq 2500. A second roughly 6 to 11 cycle PCR used a sample-barcoded 5' primer and a J-beta primer mix. In-frame beta chains were kept once TCRdb had trimmed the public reads at Q25 with fastp and called clones with MiXCR. For every CDR3 protein sequence, its rows merge into one entry that carries the most common genes and DNA. This sample gives about 1.7 million distinct CDR3 sequences in total; over 25% of them show up just once. Of the sample, 7% to 9% falls within the top ten clones. Source material: blood. Receptor source: a woman aged 30 to 39 in good health.

A remark on this clonotype: Compared with germline, one end of the junction differs, possibly owing to a read error. J is TRBJ1-2 and V is TRBV12-3 or TRBV12-4, with no clear D. This CDR3 comprises 13 residues. The CDR3 spells CACSRDPSYGYTF. CDR3 sequence (DNA): TGTGCCTGCAGCCGAGACCCGAGCTATGGCTACACCTTC.

In its sample, this clonotype was seen a few times. The V call is TRBV7-2, the J call TRBJ1-1, with 7 bases lining up with TRBD1. The CDR3 runs 15 residues. CDR1 and CDR2 (germline): SGHTA, FQGNSA. After removal of 8 bases from V and 5 bases from J, the junction contained 14 bases not matched to a gene. In nucleotides, the CDR3 is TGTGCCAGCTCCGCAGGGGGGGCCATGGGGACTGAAGCTTTCTTT. Translated: CASSAGGAMGTEAFF.

This clonotype was seen only a few times. The chain's CDR3 is CASSVRDRNEKLFF. DNA for the CDR3: TGCGCCAGCAGCGTCCGGGACAGAAATGAAAAACTGTTTTTT. The genes are TRBV5-1 and TRBJ1-4; 7 bases map to TRBD1. Germline CDR1 reads SGHRS; CDR2 reads YFSETQ. V lost 4 bases and J lost 5; bases outside the gene matches: 5. The CDR3 is 14 residues long.

This clonotype was seen at least ten times. The V and J genes are TRBV6-6 and TRBJ2-7; D possibly matches TRBD1 or TRBD2 (5 bases each). With 2 bases removed from V and 0 bases from J, the gap between germline ends came to 11 bases. Germline V gene lookup returns CDR1 MNHNY and CDR2 SVGAGI (reference sequence). The CDR3 consists of 15 residues. The DNA of the CDR3 is TGTGCCAGCAGTTACCCCGGGGCAAGCTCCTACGAGCAGTACTTC. As protein: CASSYPGASSYEQYF.

This clonotype showed up just a few times. The chain carries TRBV20-1 and TRBJ2-1, with no clear D. The CDR3 consists of 12 residues. Trimming cost V 2 bases and J 5 bases, with 7 bases left between them. Germline CDR1 DFQATT, CDR2 SNEGSKA (reference sequence). Here the CDR3 reads CSARIPNNEQFF. CDR3 nucleotides: TGCAGTGCTAGAATACCCAACAATGAGCAGTTCTTC.

This clonotype was recorded a few times. The V call is TRBV19, the J call TRBJ1-5; D not resolved. CDR3 length: 16 residues. The germline V gene encodes CDR1 LNHDA and CDR2 SQIVND (reference sequence). Trimming pared 5 bases from V and 1 base from J, leaving 15 bases between. The CDR3 reads CASSVSGWRSNQPQHF. DNA for the CDR3: TGTGCCAGTAGTGTGTCGGGATGGCGGAGCAATCAGCCCCAGCATTTT.

Regarding this clonotype: A read error may explain this, as a much larger clone is one base away. The CDR3 sequence: CASSLGGTRRSGEQYF. The CDR3, as DNA: TGTGCCAGCAGCTTAGGAGGGACAAGGAGATCGGGAGAGCAGTACTTC. The chain joins TRBV7-3 to TRBJ2-5, with D perhaps matching TRBD1 or TRBD2 (6 bases each). The germline V and J ends were trimmed by 2 bases and 11 bases, with 24 bases remaining between them. The CDR3 is 16 residues long. Germline CDR1 is SGHTA and CDR2 is FQGTGA.

There are many counts of this clonotype. This chain connects TRBV5-1 to TRBJ2-1; D gene uncertain. The V gene's germline CDR1 is SGHRS and CDR2 YFSETQ. The CDR3 has 11 amino acids. Trimming took off 0 bases at V and 9 bases at J, with 4 bases between the two ends. This chain's CDR3 is CASSLGAEQFF. The CDR3 DNA follows: TGCGCCAGCAGCTTGGGTGCTGAGCAGTTCTTC.

The gene calls are TRBV12-3 or TRBV12-4 and TRBJ2-4; D is ambiguous. V dropped 6 bases and J dropped 13 bases, with 16 bases sitting between them. This CDR3 is 12 amino acids long. CDR3 DNA: TGTGCCAGCAGCCCCCTCTTTGAGGAGCAGTACTTC. The encoded protein is CASSPLFEEQYF.

The V and J genes are TRBV20-1 and TRBJ2-1; 7 bases fit TRBD2. This CDR3 is 14 amino acids long. With V trimmed by 6 bases and J by 6 bases, 11 bases remained unmatched. Germline CDR1 is DFQATT and CDR2 is SNEGSKA (reference sequence). The CDR3 spells CSATRGGGGNEQFF. The CDR3 nucleotides read TGCAGTGCCACCCGGGGAGGCGGGGGCAATGAGCAGTTCTTC.

The rearrangement links TRBV3-1 to TRBJ2-1; 16 bases line up with TRBD2. V shed 4 bases and J 6 bases; nucleotides not matched to a gene: 6. Germline-derived CDR1 and CDR2 are LGHDT and YNNKEL (reference sequence). The CDR3 consists of 17 residues. CDR3 DNA sequence: TGTGCCAGCAGCCCCCCGGGACTAGCGGGGGGGAGCAATGAGCAGTTCTTC. Translation gives CASSPPGLAGGSNEQFF.

The CDR3 reads CASSLRHSYYQETQYF. The CDR3 DNA reads TGTGCCAGCAGCTTAAGGCACAGTTACTACCAAGAGACCCAGTACTTC. The genes are TRBV7-3 and TRBJ2-5, with D uncertain. The V gene lost 1 base and the J gene lost 0 bases, with 12 bases spanning the gap. Germline V CDR1 and CDR2: SGHTA, FQGTGA. The CDR3 consists of 16 residues.

This clonotype has a handful of counts. V usage is TRBV9 and J usage is TRBJ2-5; either TRBD1 or TRBD2 may fit D (5 bases each). This CDR3 is built from 14 residues. Germline V gene lookup returns CDR1 SGDLS and CDR2 YYNGEE. With 3 bases removed from V and 1 base from J, the gap between germline ends came to 10 bases. This CDR3 is CASSARDLQETQYF. In DNA form, the CDR3 reads TGTGCCAGCAGCGCAAGGGACCTCCAAGAGACCCAGTACTTC.

On this clonotype itself: This may arise from a read error, as a much more abundant clone is one base away. The rearrangement joins TRBV7-6 to TRBJ2-4; TRBD1 agrees at 8 bases. With the DNA end fitting TRBJ2-7 better, the J assignment may be wrong. Germline lookup yields CDR1 SGHVS and CDR2 FNYEAQ. The CDR3 runs 13 residues. The CDR3 reads CTSSRGQGNEQYF. The DNA of the CDR3 is TGTACCAGCAGCCGCGGACAGGGCAACGAGCAGTACTTC.

The CDR3 reads CASSWGSGGNQPQHF. For the CDR3, the DNA is TGTGCCAGCAGTTGGGGGTCGGGAGGCAATCAGCCCCAGCATTTT. The chain recombines TRBV28 with TRBJ1-5, with D perhaps matching TRBD1 (5 bases). CDR3 length equals 15 residues. Trimming took off 4 bases at V and 2 bases at J, with 12 bases between the two ends. Per the germline V gene, CDR1 is MDHEN and CDR2 is SYDVKM.

V is TRBV7-2 and J is TRBJ1-2; unclear D gene. Germline V gene data show CDR1 as SGHTA and CDR2 as FQGNSA. The CDR3 is 14 amino acids. V dropped 3 bases and J dropped 0 bases, with 8 bases sitting between them. The CDR3 DNA sequence: TGTGCCAGCAGCTTTGACACTTCTAACTATGGCTACACCTTC. Its protein is CASSFDTSNYGYTF.

The V and J genes are TRBV15 and TRBJ2-1, with 8 bases fitting TRBD2. CDR1 is LNHNV and CDR2 is YYDKDF in the germline V gene (reference sequence). The CDR3 is 18 residues long. The V segment lost 2 bases and the J segment 0 bases; nucleotides outside the gene matches: 9. This CDR3 is CATSRYYNRGGSYNEQFF. The CDR3 coding sequence is TGTGCCACCAGCAGATACTATAACCGGGGGGGCTCCTACAATGAGCAGTTCTTC.

The table lists this clonotype with many counts. The CDR3 coding sequence is TGTGCCAGCAGTACTCAACGAGATACGCAGTATTTT. Its protein product is CASSTQRDTQYF. The rearrangement uses TRBV6-6 and TRBJ2-3; D is unresolved. Deletions cut 5 bases from V and 5 bases from J, with 8 bases between. From germline, CDR1 is MNHNY and CDR2 SVGAGI (reference sequence). This CDR3 contains 12 residues.

This clonotype was counted only a few times. This chain joins TRBV6-6 and TRBJ2-7, with D maybe TRBD1 (5 bases). The germline V gene has CDR1 MNHNY and CDR2 SVGAGI (reference sequence). V was shortened by 4 bases and J by 3 bases, with 16 bases between the two germline ends. There are 15 residues in the CDR3. The CDR3 loop reads CASSSPWGGDYEQYF. CDR3 in DNA: TGTGCCAGCAGTTCCCCGTGGGGCGGTGACTACGAGCAGTACTTC.

This clonotype has only a few counts. This chain connects TRBV7-2 to TRBJ2-3, with D possibly TRBD1 on 5 matching bases. The V gene's germline CDR1 is SGHTA and CDR2 FQGNSA. Trimming cost V 1 base and J 6 bases, with 14 bases left between them. This CDR3 contains 15 residues. The CDR3 region is CASSLVGHPRDTQYF. The CDR3 nucleotides are TGTGCCAGCAGCTTAGTGGGGCATCCCAGGGATACGCAGTATTTT.

This clonotype was seen just once. At one of its ends the junction is not consistent with the germline gene, which may arise from a read error. The J gene is TRBJ2-7, the V gene TRBV30, with D maybe TRBD1 (5 bases). Germline V gene data show CDR1 as GTSNPN and CDR2 as SVGIG (reference sequence). This CDR3 has 12 amino acids. CDR3 in DNA: TGTGCCTGGAGAGGGGAAGCCTACAAGCAGTACTTC. It encodes CAWRGEAYKQYF.

In this sample, this clonotype turned up many times. This sequence joins TRBV7-6 and TRBJ2-4; maybe TRBD2 (5 bases). Trimming took 5 bases from V and 3 from J, leaving 14 bases between them. Germline values: CDR1 SGHVS, CDR2 FNYEAQ. The CDR3 spans 15 residues. CDR3 sequence: CASSPGSSGKNIQYF. Here the CDR3 DNA reads TGTGCCAGCAGCCCGGGGTCCTCAGGCAAAAACATTCAGTACTTC. The full variable domain, rest sourced from reference TRBV7-6 and TRBJ2-4, is GAGVSQSPRYKVTKRGQDVALRCDPISGHVSLYWYRQALGQGPEFLTYFNYEAQQDKSGLPNDRFSAERPEGSISTLTIQRTEQRDSAMYRCASSPGSSGKNIQYFGAGTRLSVL.

V is TRBV20-1 and J is TRBJ2-3, with D possibly being TRBD1 (6 bases). This CDR3 spans 15 amino acids. In germline, CDR1 is DFQATT, CDR2 SNEGSKA (reference sequence). V was cut by 3 bases and J by 4 bases, with 17 bases left in between. CDR3 loop: CSASSPGDSPDTQYF. The CDR3 region has the DNA TGCAGTGCTAGTAGCCCAGGGGATTCCCCAGATACGCAGTATTTT.

This clonotype showed up many times. This chain uses TRBV7-2 with TRBJ2-5; 9 bases line up with TRBD1. Germline V gives CDR1 SGHTA, CDR2 FQGNSA. V was pared by 0 bases and J by 10 bases, with 6 bases of the junction left unmatched. The CDR3 is made up of 14 amino acids. CDR3 sequence: CASSLADRGGGQYF. CDR3 DNA: TGTGCCAGCAGCTTAGCGGACAGGGGAGGGGGCCAGTACTTC.

The chain employs TRBV6-1 and TRBJ1-1; a weak D match, TRBD1 (6 bases). V lost 2 bases and J lost 0, with 16 bases in between. Germline assignment: CDR1 MNHNS and CDR2 SASEGT. This CDR3 comprises 17 residues. DNA for the CDR3: TGTGCCAGCAGTGAAAGGGGGGCAGGGGCGTTGAACACTGAAGCTTTCTTT. Protein: CASSERGAGALNTEAFF.

This clonotype showed up just a few times. The V and J genes are TRBV2 and TRBJ2-7, with D unresolved. Germline V gene lookup returns CDR1 SNHLY and CDR2 FYNNEI. This CDR3 spans 15 amino acids. The V end lost 9 bases, the J end lost 3 bases, and 21 bases lay between the germline ends. CDR3: CASRHPQQEYYEQYF. CDR3 coding DNA: TGTGCCAGTAGGCACCCCCAGCAGGAGTACTACGAGCAGTACTTC.